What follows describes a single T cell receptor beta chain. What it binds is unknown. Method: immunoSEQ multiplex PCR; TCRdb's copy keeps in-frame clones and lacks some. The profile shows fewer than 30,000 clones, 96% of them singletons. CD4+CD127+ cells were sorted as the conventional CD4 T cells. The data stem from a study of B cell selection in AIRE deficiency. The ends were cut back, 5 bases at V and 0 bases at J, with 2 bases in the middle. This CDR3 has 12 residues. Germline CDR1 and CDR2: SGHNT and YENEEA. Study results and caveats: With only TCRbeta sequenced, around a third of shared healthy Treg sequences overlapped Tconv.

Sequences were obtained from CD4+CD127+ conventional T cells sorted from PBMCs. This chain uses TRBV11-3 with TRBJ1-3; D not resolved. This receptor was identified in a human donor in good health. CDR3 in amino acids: CASSPSGNTIYF. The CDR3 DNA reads TGTGCCAGCAGCCCCTCTGGAAACACCATATATTTT.